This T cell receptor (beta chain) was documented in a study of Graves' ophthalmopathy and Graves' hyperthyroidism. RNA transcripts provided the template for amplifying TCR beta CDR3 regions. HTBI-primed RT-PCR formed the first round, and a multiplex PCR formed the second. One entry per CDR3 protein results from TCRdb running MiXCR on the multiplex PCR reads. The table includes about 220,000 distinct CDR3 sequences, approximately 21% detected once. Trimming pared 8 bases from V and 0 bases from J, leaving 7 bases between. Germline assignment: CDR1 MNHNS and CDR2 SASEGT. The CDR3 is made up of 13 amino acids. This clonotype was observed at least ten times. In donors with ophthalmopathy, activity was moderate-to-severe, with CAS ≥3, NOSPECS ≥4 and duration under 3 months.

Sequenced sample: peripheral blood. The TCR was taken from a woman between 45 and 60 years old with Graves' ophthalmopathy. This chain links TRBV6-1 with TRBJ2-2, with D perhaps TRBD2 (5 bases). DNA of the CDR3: TGTGCCAGCCGGGGATCGAACACCGGGGAGCTGTTTTTT. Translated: CASRGSNTGELFF.